Listed below are T cell receptor beta chains from one sample, sequenced in a study of blood T cell repertoires in COVID-19. Assay: immunoSEQ multiplex PCR; the TCRdb copy retains only in-frame clones and omits some. This table holds about 24,000 clones, 89% found once. The specimen was peripheral blood. Receptors originate from a woman in her 70s with active COVID-19. Both conserved end residues are part of each CDR3. The D gene is left open where the match is weak. Clone size is stated in some rows and not others, as once, few, many or a class when expanded.

>-|-|TRBJ2-7|TRBV5-1
TGCGCCAGCAGCACAGGGAGCTACGAGCAGTACTTC
CASSTGSYEQYF
>-|-|TRBJ2-5|TRBV12-3/TRBV12-4
TGTGCCAGCAGTTTTCATGGTGGCGAGACCCAGTACTTC
CASSFHGGETQYF
>-|once|TRBJ2-3|TRBV9
TGTGCCAGCAGCGCTGACTATAGGAGCACAGATACGCAGTATTTT
CASSADYRSTDTQYF
>-|-|TRBJ2-7|TRBV6-5
TGTGCCAGCAGTTCGGAGATCTACGAGCAGTACTTC
CASSSEIYEQYF
>-|-|TRBJ1-5|TRBV6-1
TGTGCCAGCAGTGAAGGGACAGCAGGGGTTACGCCCCAGCATTTT
CASSEGTAGVTPQHF
>-|once|TRBJ2-5|TRBV18
TGTGCCAGCTCACAGCTCGGGAACGGCACAGGGTTTTTTCAAGAGACCCAGTACTTC
CASSQLGNGTGFFQETQYF
>TRBD2|-|TRBJ2-3|TRBV19
TGTGCCAGTAGTGGCGGACTAGCGGGGCACCCTAGCACAGATACGCAGTATTTT
CASSGGLAGHPSTDTQYF
>-|-|TRBJ1-2|TRBV5-8
TGTGCCAGCAGCTTGAAGCCGGGGTACTATGGCTACACCTTC
CASSLKPGYYGYTF
>TRBD1|-|TRBJ1-5|TRBV25-1
TGTGCCAGCAGTCGTACCGGGACAGGGGTCCAGCCCCAGCATTTT
CASSRTGTGVQPQHF
>-|-|TRBJ2-2|TRBV2
TGTGCCAGCCGTCCGCTAGTTGGCACCGGGGAGCTGTTTTTT
CASRPLVGTGELFF
>-|-|TRBJ1-6|TRBV15
TGTGCCACCAGCAGAGATCCACGGAGCCCCAATTCACCCCTCCACTTT
CATSRDPRSPNSPLHF
>-|-|TRBJ1-4|TRBV13
-
CASSFGPGGREEKLFF
>-|-|TRBJ1-1|TRBV14
TGTGCCAGCAGCCCCACGGGTAGGGGCACTGAAGCTTTCTTT
CASSPTGRGTEAFF
>-|-|TRBJ1-2|TRBV20-1
TGCAGTGCTAGTTTCAATGGCTACACCTTC
CSASFNGYTF
>TRBD1|few|TRBJ1-2|TRBV5-4
TGTGCCAGCAGCTTGGTCAGGGGGAATGGCTACACCTTC
CASSLVRGNGYTF
>TRBD1|-|TRBJ2-7|TRBV5-5
TGTGCCAGCAGCTTGGAAGGGACAGGGTTCGACGAGCAGTACTTC
CASSLEGTGFDEQYF
>TRBD1|-|TRBJ1-2|TRBV28
TGTGCCAGCAAGGAAGGGACAGGGGTTAACTATGGCTACACCTTC
CASKEGTGVNYGYTF
>TRBD1|-|TRBJ2-3|TRBV5-4
TGTGCCAGCAGCGGCACTACGGGACAGGTAAACACAGATACGCAGTATTTT
CASSGTTGQVNTDTQYF
>-|-|TRBJ1-2|TRBV5-5
TGTGCCAGCAGCAAGGACGGGACTAACTATGGCTACACCTTC
CASSKDGTNYGYTF
>-|-|TRBJ1-2|TRBV5-4
TGTGCCAGCAGCTTGGTACAGCTGGTAGGCTATGGCTACACCTTC
CASSLVQLVGYGYTF
>-|once|TRBJ1-3|TRBV2
TGTGCCAGCAGTGCCCAAAATTACGGGACACCAATCCTCTCTGGAAACACCATATATTTT
CASSAQNYGTPILSGNTIYF
>-|once|TRBJ2-7|TRBV11-1
TGTGCCAGCAGCACTGGACAGTTCGGCTCCTACGAGCAGTACTTC
CASSTGQFGSYEQYF
>-|-|TRBJ1-4|TRBV7-8
TGTGCCAGCACGGCGGCCGCAACTAATGAAAAACTGTTTTTT
CASTAAATNEKLFF
>-|-|TRBJ2-5|TRBV5-5
TGTGCCAGCAGCTTGTGGGGGGAAGAGACCCAGTACTTC
CASSLWGEETQYF
>TRBD2|-|TRBJ2-2|TRBV7-7
TGTGCCAGCTCCCGAGGGACTAGCGGGATCACCGGGGAGCTGTTTTTT
CASSRGTSGITGELFF
>-|-|TRBJ2-3|TRBV7-8
TGTGCCAGCAGCAATCGTCGGAGCACAGATACGCAGTATTTT
CASSNRRSTDTQYF
>TRBD1|-|TRBJ2-3|TRBV5-1
TGCGCCAGCAGCTTGGAGGACAGGACCGCGGATACGCAGTATTTT
CASSLEDRTADTQYF
>-|-|TRBJ1-1|TRBV7-2
TGTGCCAGCAGCTTAGATTCCTCGCGTTTTGAAGCTTTCTTT
CASSLDSSRFEAFF
>-|-|TRBJ2-6|TRBV2
TGTGCCAGCAGTGGCGGTGTGGCCAACGTCCTGACTTTC
CASSGGVANVLTF
>TRBD2|-|TRBJ2-5|TRBV6-5
TGTGCCAGCAGTTATCGGCGGGGGGGTGGAGAGACCCAGTACTTC
CASSYRRGGGETQYF
>TRBD2|-|TRBJ2-3|TRBV3-1/TRBV3-2
TGTGCCAGCAGCCTACCCCCGACTAGCGGGGCGGTAGATACGCAGTATTTT
CASSLPPTSGAVDTQYF
>-|-|TRBJ1-3|TRBV27
TGTGCCAGCAGCGCATATCTAGGTGGATCTGGAAACACCATATATTTT
CASSAYLGGSGNTIYF
>-|-|TRBJ2-5|TRBV5-4
TGTGCCAGCAGCTTGCATGGCGGTGTGTCTGAGACCCAGTACTTC
CASSLHGGVSETQYF
>TRBD1|-|TRBJ2-2|TRBV7-2
TGTGCCAGCAGCCTCAGGACAGGAGGCACCGGGGAGCTGTTTTTT
CASSLRTGGTGELFF
>-|-|TRBJ2-3|TRBV2
TGTGCCAGCAGTGGGGGGCTGAGCCGGGTTAGAGATACGCAGTATTTT
CASSGGLSRVRDTQYF
>TRBD2|-|TRBJ2-1|TRBV7-6
TGTGCCAGCAGCTTACTGTCGGGGGGATACAATGAGCAGTTCTTC
CASSLLSGGYNEQFF
>-|few|TRBJ2-7|TRBV29-1
TGCAGCGTTGGGGGCCGCAGGGATTCTTCCTACGAGCAGTACTTC
CSVGGRRDSSYEQYF
>TRBD1|-|TRBJ2-3|TRBV7-2
TGTGCCAGCAGCAGGGACAGGGGTCACACAGATACGCAGTATTTT
CASSRDRGHTDTQYF
>TRBD2|-|TRBJ2-1|TRBV6-5
TGTGCCAGCAGTTACTTTGCGGGGGGGCGAAATGAGCAGTTCTTC
CASSYFAGGRNEQFF
>-|-|TRBJ1-2|TRBV4-1
TGCGCCAGCAGCCAAGCAGAACCAAATGGCTACACCTTC
CASSQAEPNGYTF
>-|-|TRBJ2-7|TRBV12-3/TRBV12-4
TGTGCCAGCAGCCGCAGCTCCTACGAGCAGTACTTC
CASSRSSYEQYF
>TRBD1|once|TRBJ2-2|TRBV6-5
TGTGCCAGCTGTTCCTGGGACAGGGGTGGCACCGGGGAGCTGTTTTTT
CASCSWDRGGTGELFF
>-|-|TRBJ2-7|TRBV5-3
TGTGCCAGAAGGCCTTACATGGGGCCTTGGGGTTCCTACGAGCAGTACTTC
CARRPYMGPWGSYEQYF
>TRBD1|few|TRBJ2-2|TRBV6-5
TGTGCCAGCAGCTCGGACAGGGGGCCAGGGGAGCTGTTTTTT
CASSSDRGPGELFF
>-|-|TRBJ2-2|TRBV18
TGTGCCAGCTCACCTGTAGACGGGGTCACCGGGGAGCTGTTTTTT
CASSPVDGVTGELFF
>TRBD2|-|TRBJ2-2|TRBV10-1
TGCGCCAGCAGTGAGCTTAGAACTAGCGGGGGGGCCAACACCGGGGAGCTGTTTTTT
CASSELRTSGGANTGELFF
>TRBD1|-|TRBJ1-6|TRBV3-1/TRBV3-2
TGTGCCAGCAGCCTTGGACAGGGACCCTCACCCCTCCACTTT
CASSLGQGPSPLHF
>-|-|TRBJ1-5|TRBV15
TGTGCCACCAGCAGAGATCTGGCGGGGAATCAGCCCCAGCATTTT
CATSRDLAGNQPQHF
>TRBD2|-|TRBJ2-1|TRBV28
TGTGCCAGCAGTAGTCTCGCGACTAGCGTCCACAATGAGCAGTTCTTC
CASSSLATSVHNEQFF
>-|-|TRBJ2-1|TRBV25-1
TGTGCCAGCAGTGGATCATTAGCCTCCAATGAGCAGTTCTTC
CASSGSLASNEQFF
>TRBD2|-|TRBJ2-5|TRBV3-1/TRBV3-2
TGTGCCAGCAGCCAAGGTAGCGGGGGGGTTCTGTCGCAGACCCAGTACTTC
CASSQGSGGVLSQTQYF
>TRBD2|-|TRBJ2-1|TRBV5-4
TGTGCCAGCAGCCAAAGCGGGGGGATAAACAATGAGCAGTTCTTC
CASSQSGGINNEQFF